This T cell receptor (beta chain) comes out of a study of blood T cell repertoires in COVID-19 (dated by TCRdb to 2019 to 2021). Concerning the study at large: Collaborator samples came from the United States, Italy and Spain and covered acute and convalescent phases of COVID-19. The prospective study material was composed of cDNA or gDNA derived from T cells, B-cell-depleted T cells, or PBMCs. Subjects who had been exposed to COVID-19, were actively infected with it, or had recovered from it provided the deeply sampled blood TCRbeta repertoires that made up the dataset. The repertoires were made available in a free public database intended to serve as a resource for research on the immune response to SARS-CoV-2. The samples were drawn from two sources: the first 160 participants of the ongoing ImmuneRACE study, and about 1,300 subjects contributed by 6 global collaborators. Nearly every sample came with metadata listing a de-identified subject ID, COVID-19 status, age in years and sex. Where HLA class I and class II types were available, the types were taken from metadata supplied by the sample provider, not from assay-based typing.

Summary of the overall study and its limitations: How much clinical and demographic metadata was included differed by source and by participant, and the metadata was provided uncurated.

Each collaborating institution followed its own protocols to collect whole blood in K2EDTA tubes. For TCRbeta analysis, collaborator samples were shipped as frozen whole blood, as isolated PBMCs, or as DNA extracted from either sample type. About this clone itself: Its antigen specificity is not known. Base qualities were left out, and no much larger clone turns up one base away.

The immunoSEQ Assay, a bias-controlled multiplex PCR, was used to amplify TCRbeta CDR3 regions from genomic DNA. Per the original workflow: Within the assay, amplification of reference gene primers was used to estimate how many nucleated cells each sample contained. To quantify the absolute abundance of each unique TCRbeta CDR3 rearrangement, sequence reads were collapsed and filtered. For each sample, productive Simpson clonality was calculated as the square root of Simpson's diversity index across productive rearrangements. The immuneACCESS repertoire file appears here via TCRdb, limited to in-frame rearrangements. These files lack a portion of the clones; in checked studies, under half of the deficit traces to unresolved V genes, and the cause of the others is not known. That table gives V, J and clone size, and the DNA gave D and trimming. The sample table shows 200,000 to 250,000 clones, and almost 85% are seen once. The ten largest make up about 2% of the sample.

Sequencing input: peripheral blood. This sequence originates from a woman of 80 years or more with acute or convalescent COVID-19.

The CDR3 reads CASGLVYNSYNQPQHF. The nucleotide sequence is given as TGTGCTAGTGGTTTGGTATACAACAGTTACAATCAGCCCCAGCATTTT. The rearranged segments are TRBV12-5 and TRBJ1-5, with the D gene too uncertain to name. V is reduced by 0 bases and J by 3 bases, leaving a spacing of 12 bases between them. From a lookup of the germline V gene, CDR1 and CDR2 are LGHNT and FRNRAP. From its cysteine to its phenylalanine, the CDR3 spans 16 amino acids. Only the CDR3 region is kept as DNA, spanning 48 bases read in frame from base 1. Reference TRBV12-5 and TRBJ1-5 genes cover what lies past the CDR3, so the full variable domain is DARVTQTPRHKVTEMGQEVTMRCQPILGHNTVFWYRQTMMQGLELLAYFRNRAPLDDSGMPKDRFSAEMPDATLATLKIQPSEPRDSAVYFCASGLVYNSYNQPQHFGDGTRLSIL.